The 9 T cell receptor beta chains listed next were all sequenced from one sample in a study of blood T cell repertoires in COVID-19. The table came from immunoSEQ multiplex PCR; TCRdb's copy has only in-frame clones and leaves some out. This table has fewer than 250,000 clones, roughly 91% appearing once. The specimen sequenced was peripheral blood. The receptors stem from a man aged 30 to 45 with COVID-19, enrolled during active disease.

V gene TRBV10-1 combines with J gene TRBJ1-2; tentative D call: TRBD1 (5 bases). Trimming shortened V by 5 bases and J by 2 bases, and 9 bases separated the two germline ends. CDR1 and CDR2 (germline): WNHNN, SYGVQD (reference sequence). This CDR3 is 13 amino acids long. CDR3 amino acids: CASSSGKNYGYTF. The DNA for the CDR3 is TGCGCCAGCAGTTCAGGGAAAAACTATGGCTACACCTTC.

DNA of the CDR3: TGTGCCAGCAGCCGGACTAGCGGGGCTTGGAATGAGCAGTTCTTC. It specifies CASSRTSGAWNEQFF. The chain couples TRBV14 to TRBJ2-1, with 12 bases aligning to TRBD2. After removal of 4 bases from V and 7 bases from J, the junction contained 5 bases not matched to a gene. The CDR3 is made up of 15 amino acids. Germline-derived CDR1 and CDR2 are SGHDN and FVKESK.

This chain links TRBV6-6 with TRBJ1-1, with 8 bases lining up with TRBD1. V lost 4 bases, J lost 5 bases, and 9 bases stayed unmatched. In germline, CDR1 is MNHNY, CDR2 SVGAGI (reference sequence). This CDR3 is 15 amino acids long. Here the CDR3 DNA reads TGTGCCAGCAGTTCAGGACAGGGTAGATGGACTGAAGCTTTCTTT. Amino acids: CASSSGQGRWTEAFF.

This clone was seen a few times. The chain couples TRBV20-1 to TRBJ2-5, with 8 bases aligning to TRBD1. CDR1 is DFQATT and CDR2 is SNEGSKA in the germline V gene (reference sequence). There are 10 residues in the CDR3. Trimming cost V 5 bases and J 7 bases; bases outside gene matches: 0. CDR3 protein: CSAGQGTQYF. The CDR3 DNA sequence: TGCAGTGCTGGACAGGGGACCCAGTACTTC.

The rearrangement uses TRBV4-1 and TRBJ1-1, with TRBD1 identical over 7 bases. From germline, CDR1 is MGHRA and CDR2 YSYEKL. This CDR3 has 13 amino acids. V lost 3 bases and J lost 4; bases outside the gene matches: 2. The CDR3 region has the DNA TGCGCCAGCAGCCAGACAGGGTCCACTGAAGCTTTCTTT. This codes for CASSQTGSTEAFF.

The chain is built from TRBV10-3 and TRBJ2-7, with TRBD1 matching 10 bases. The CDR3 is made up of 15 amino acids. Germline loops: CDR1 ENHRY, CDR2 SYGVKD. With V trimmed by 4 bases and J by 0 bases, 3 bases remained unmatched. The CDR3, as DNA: TGTGCCATCAGTGGTAGACAGGGGGCCTCCTACGAGCAGTACTTC. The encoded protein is CAISGRQGASYEQYF.

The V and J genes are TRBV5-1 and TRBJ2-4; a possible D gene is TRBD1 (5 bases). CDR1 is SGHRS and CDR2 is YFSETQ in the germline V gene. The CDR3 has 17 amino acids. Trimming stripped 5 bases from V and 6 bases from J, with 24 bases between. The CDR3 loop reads CASSRQGRVQSGNIQYF. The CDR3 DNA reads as TGCGCCAGCAGTCGTCAGGGAAGAGTTCAGTCCGGAAACATTCAGTACTTC.

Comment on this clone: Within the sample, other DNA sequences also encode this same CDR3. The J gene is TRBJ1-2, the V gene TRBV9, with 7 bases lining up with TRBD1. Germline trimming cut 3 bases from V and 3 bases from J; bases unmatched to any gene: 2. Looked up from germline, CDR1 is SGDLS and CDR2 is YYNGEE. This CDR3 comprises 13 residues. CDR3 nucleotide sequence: TGTGCCAGCAGCGCCCAGGGGGACTATGGCTACACCTTC. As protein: CASSAQGDYGYTF.

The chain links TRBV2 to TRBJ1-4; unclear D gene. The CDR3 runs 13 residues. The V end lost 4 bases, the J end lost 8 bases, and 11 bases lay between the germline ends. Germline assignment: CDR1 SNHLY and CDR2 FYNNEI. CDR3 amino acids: CASSGQSGEKLFF. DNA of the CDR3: TGTGCCAGCAGTGGGCAGAGCGGAGAAAAACTGTTTTTT. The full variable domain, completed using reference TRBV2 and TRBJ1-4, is EPEVTQTPSHQVTQMGQEVILRCVPISNHLYFYWYRQILGQKVEFLVSFYNNEISEKSEIFDDQFSVERPDGSNFTLKIRSTKLEDSAMYFCASSGQSGEKLFFGSGTQLSVL.